Presented here are 10 T cell receptor beta chains from one specimen sequenced in a study of memory B cells and T cells in multiple sclerosis. CFSE-dim autoproliferating and CFSE-high non-proliferating T cells from unstimulated culture were sequenced separately. Replicate wells were pooled after around seven days of stimulus-free culture of under 5.5x10^7 CFSE-labeled PBMCs. Their target antigens are unknown. The protocol was immunoSEQ multiplex PCR, while the TCRdb copy is restricted to in-frame clones and leaves out a portion. This repertoire shows 9,500 to 15,000 clones, almost 85% found once; its top ten account for about 2.5%. Sequenced sample: PBMCs from blood kept in culture. The receptors originated from a human donor with multiple sclerosis.

V gene TRBV5-1 combines with J gene TRBJ1-2; 8 nucleotides align to TRBD1. CDR3 length: 14 amino acids. Germline V gives CDR1 SGHRS, CDR2 YFSETQ. The V segment lost 6 bases and the J segment 8 bases; nucleotides outside the gene matches: 12. CDR3 protein: CASNRQGLVDGYTF. As DNA, the CDR3 is TGCGCCAGCAATAGACAGGGGCTCGTGGACGGCTACACCTTC.

This sequence joins TRBV27 and TRBJ1-2; unclear D gene. The V gene's germline CDR1 is MNHEY and CDR2 SMNVEV (reference sequence). The V end lost 2 bases, the J end lost 6 bases, and 7 bases lay between the germline ends. CDR3 size: 12 residues. CDR3 sequence: CASSLGGNGYTF. The CDR3 DNA sequence: TGTGCCAGCAGTTTAGGAGGAAATGGCTACACCTTC.

The CDR3 nucleotides read TGTGCCAGCAGCTTGGAGACAGGGCGGAACAGCTCCTACGAGCAGTACTTC. Its translation is CASSLETGRNSSYEQYF. The chain couples TRBV5-6 to TRBJ2-7, with 7 bases that match TRBD1. V lost 0 bases, J lost 0 bases, and 9 bases stayed unmatched. Germline assignment: CDR1 SGHDT and CDR2 YYEEEE. The CDR3 has 17 residues.

The rearrangement joins TRBV9 to TRBJ2-3, with 14 bases fitting TRBD2. CDR1 and CDR2 from the germline V gene are SGDLS and YYNGEE. Germline trimming cut 4 bases from V and 2 bases from J; bases unmatched to any gene: 12. CDR3 size: 19 residues. CDR3 DNA sequence: TGTGCCAGCAGCCCGGGGACTAGCGGGGGAGGGACCTTCACAGATACGCAGTATTTT. Translated, it gives CASSPGTSGGGTFTDTQYF.

The genes are TRBV4-2 and TRBJ1-2, with no clear D. CDR1 is LGHNA, CDR2 YNFKEQ, per germline. V was clipped by 0 bases and J by 4 bases, with 12 bases between them. The CDR3 covers 15 residues. The CDR3, as DNA: TGTGCCAGCAGCCAAGATATTCGGGTTCCCTATGGCTACACCTTC. Protein sequence: CASSQDIRVPYGYTF.

This chain joins TRBV13 and TRBJ2-7; 7 nucleotides match TRBD2. J was trimmed by 3 bases and V by 6 bases; bases with no gene match: 14. The CDR3 covers 16 residues. Germline CDR1 and CDR2: PRHDT and FYEKMQ (reference sequence). The CDR3 region is CASRPWSGGDYYEQYF. In nucleotides, the CDR3 is TGTGCCAGCAGGCCCTGGTCAGGTGGGGACTACTACGAGCAGTACTTC.

The genes are TRBV18 and TRBJ1-5, with D possibly matching TRBD1 (6 bases). Germline V CDR1 and CDR2: KGHSH, LQKENI. Between the trimmed V and J ends, which lost 0 bases and 2 bases, there was a span of 17 bases. This CDR3 is 18 amino acids long. The CDR3 coding sequence is TGTGCCAGCTCACCACCGGGGGCCAGGGAGGTTGGCAATCAGCCCCAGCATTTT. Its translation: CASSPPGAREVGNQPQHF. The whole variable domain, filled in from reference TRBV18 and TRBJ1-5, reads NAGVMQNPRHLVRRRGQEARLRCSPMKGHSHVYWYRQLPEEGLKFMVYLQKENIIDESGMPKERFSAEFPKEGPSILRIQQVVRGDSAAYFCASSPPGAREVGNQPQHFGDGTRLSIL.

The J gene is TRBJ1-2, the V gene TRBV15; TRBD1 agrees at 8 bases. Trimming removed 3 bases from V and 8 bases from J; junction bases left unmatched: 8. CDR3 length: 14 amino acids. The V gene's germline CDR1 is LNHNV and CDR2 YYDKDF (reference sequence). The CDR3 sequence is CATSRDRAAEGYTF. The CDR3 DNA sequence: TGTGCCACCAGCAGGGACAGGGCGGCGGAAGGCTACACCTTC.

J is TRBJ2-7 and V is TRBV6-5, with 7 bases identical to TRBD1. The CDR3 totals 15 residues. CDR1 is MNHEY, CDR2 SVGAGI, per germline. Trimming removed 5 bases from V and 3 bases from J; junction bases left unmatched: 10. The CDR3 loop reads CASSSPRTGFYEQYF. CDR3 coding DNA: TGTGCCAGCAGTAGTCCAAGGACAGGTTTCTACGAGCAGTACTTC.

The rearrangement joins TRBV19 to TRBJ1-3; TRBD1 matches at 10 bases. The CDR3 has 17 residues. V was clipped by 5 bases and J by 4 bases; unmatched bases: 11. Per germline, CDR1 LNHDA and CDR2 SQIVND (reference sequence). The CDR3 DNA reads as TGTGCCAGTAGTGGCCCGGGACAGGGGTTAATCGGAAACACCATATATTTT. Its translation is CASSGPGQGLIGNTIYF.